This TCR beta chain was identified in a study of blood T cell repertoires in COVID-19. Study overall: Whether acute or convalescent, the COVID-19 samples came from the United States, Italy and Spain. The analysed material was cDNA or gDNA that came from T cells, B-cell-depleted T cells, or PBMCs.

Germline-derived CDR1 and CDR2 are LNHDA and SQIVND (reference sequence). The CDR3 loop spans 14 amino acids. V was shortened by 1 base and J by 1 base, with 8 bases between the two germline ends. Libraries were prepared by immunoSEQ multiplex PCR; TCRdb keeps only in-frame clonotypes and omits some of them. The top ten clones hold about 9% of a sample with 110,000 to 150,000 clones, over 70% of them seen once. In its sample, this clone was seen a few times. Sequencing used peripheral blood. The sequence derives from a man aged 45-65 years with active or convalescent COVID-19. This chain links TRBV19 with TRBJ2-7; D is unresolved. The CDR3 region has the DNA TGTGCCAGTAGTATAGGAAGCAATTCCTACGAGCAGTACTTC. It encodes CASSIGSNSYEQYF.